The sample holds a few counts of the clone carrying this TCR beta chain. The target antigen is unknown. Constant-region reverse primers amplified full-length variable regions, followed by semi-nested Nested Universal Primer A PCR. In TCRdb, the 5' RACE reads were re-called with MiXCR into one record per CDR3 protein. Here the sample spans tens of thousands of distinct CDR3 sequences, roughly 27% being singletons. The memory fraction was CD4+CD45RO+CD25- cells. This CDR3 region has 15 residues. V shed 7 bases and J shed 0 bases, with 16 bases lying between them. Study outcomes and limitations: The TCR gene usage of tumor memory CD4+ T cells clustered together with blood and lymph node memory CD4+ cells and with lymph node naive CD4+ cells. Greatest tumor Treg TCR overlap was with tumor naive CD4+ cells.

The clonotype comes from a female donor with breast cancer. The rearrangement joins TRBV12-3 or TRBV12-4 to TRBJ2-7, with D tentatively TRBD2 (7 bases). Sequencing was done on a sample of memory CD4+ T cells sorted from a lymph node. Subset noted: memory CD4+ T cells, CD4+CD45RO+CD25-. The CDR3 sequence is CASTAGAGPSYEQYF. Written as DNA, the CDR3 is TGTGCCAGCACCGCGGGGGCCGGCCCCTCCTACGAGCAGTACTTC.